Sequencing of this T cell receptor beta chain was carried out in a study of blood T cells in healthy people across ages. In the study overall: About one barcoded beta molecule per two T cells was the capture yield of template switching.

For this clonotype: Its antigen remains unknown.

Germline V gene sequence: CDR1 SGHKS, CDR2 YYEKEE (reference sequence). V trimming: 3 bases; J trimming: 0 bases; junction bases outside the gene matches: 5. The CDR3 is 16 amino acids. Each donor had approximately 10 milliliters of peripheral blood drawn. Study-level points and caveats: Leaving the PBMCs unsorted stopped any conclusive comparison of naive versus antigen-experienced cells.

Primers used in a second PCR of about 7 to 11 cycles were a sample-barcoded 5' primer and a J-beta primer mix. With 12 random nucleotides, a template-switch adaptor tagged each individual cDNA molecule. TCRdb redid the calling of the 5' RACE reads with MiXCR, one entry per CDR3 protein. The data contain about 780,000 distinct CDR3 sequences, 46% of them singletons. The sequenced sample consisted of blood. This receptor was taken from an elderly man in good health. The chain is built from TRBV5-5 and TRBJ2-2; 7 nucleotides align to TRBD1. DNA of the CDR3: TGTGCCAGCAGCTCACGACAGGGCACGAACACCGGGGAGCTGTTTTTT. Protein: CASSSRQGTNTGELFF.